Shown below are 30 T cell receptor beta chains from a single sample sequenced in a study of cytomegalovirus exposure and HLA in healthy donors. The primer mix had 60 Vbeta and 13 Jbeta primers. The repertoire was sequenced with immunoSEQ multiplex PCR; TCRdb's copy has only in-frame clones and lacks some. Among 95,000 to 150,000 clones, 70% to 80% were seen once, and the ten largest hold 2.7%. The sequenced sample consisted of PBMCs. These receptors all stem from a woman between 40 and 55 years old in good health and CMV-seropositive.

As to this clone: This CDR3 is also generated by other DNA sequences in the sample. The chain has TRBV7-9 and TRBJ2-7; 9 bases map to TRBD2. The trim removed 5 bases at V and 7 bases at J, leaving 3 bases unmatched. The CDR3 loop spans 12 amino acids. The V gene's germline CDR1 is SEHNR and CDR2 FQNEAQ (reference sequence). The CDR3: CASSPLAGEQYF. DNA of the CDR3: TGTGCCAGCAGCCCGCTAGCGGGGGAGCAGTACTTC.

This clone was observed once. The CDR3 sequence is CASMPSGDIQYF. The CDR3 DNA follows: TGTGCCAGCATGCCTAGCGGGGACATTCAGTACTTC. The chain employs TRBV6-1 and TRBJ2-4, with TRBD2 matching over 9 bases. V was clipped by 7 bases and J by 8 bases; unmatched bases: 3. The CDR3 length is 12 residues. CDR1 MNHNS and CDR2 SASEGT come from the germline V gene.

V is TRBV18 and J is TRBJ2-1; the match to TRBD2 covers 13 bases. The germline gives CDR1 KGHSH, CDR2 LQKENI. Trimming took 6 bases from V and 2 from J; bases not matched to a gene: 4. CDR3 length equals 16 residues. As DNA, the CDR3 is TGTGCCAGCTCCCTAGGGACTAGCGGGACCTACAATGAGCAGTTCTTC. It is translated as CASSLGTSGTYNEQFF. The complete variable domain, with remaining parts taken from reference TRBV18 and TRBJ2-1, reads NAGVMQNPRHLVRRRGQEARLRCSPMKGHSHVYWYRQLPEEGLKFMVYLQKENIIDESGMPKERFSAEFPKEGPSILRIQQVVRGDSAAYFCASSLGTSGTYNEQFFGPGTRLTVL.

This sequence joins TRBV4-3 and TRBJ1-2, with 8 nucleotides matching TRBD1. CDR1 and CDR2 from the germline V gene are LGHNA and YSLEER. This CDR3 region has 15 residues. Trimming at V came to 0 bases and at J to 8 bases, leaving 8 bases not matched to a gene. In DNA form, the CDR3 reads TGCGCCAGCAGCCAAGAGGCAGGGGGCACGGGGGGCTACACCTTC. As protein: CASSQEAGGTGGYTF.

This clone has more than one count but fewer than ten. The CDR3 reads CASSLEGRVSSGNTIYF. CDR3 nucleotides: TGCGCCAGCAGCTTGGAGGGCAGGGTGAGCTCTGGAAACACCATATATTTT. V and J are TRBV5-1 and TRBJ1-3; a weak D match, TRBD1 (5 bases). There are 17 residues in the CDR3. Looked up from germline, CDR1 is SGHRS and CDR2 is YFSETQ. V lost 0 bases and J lost 0, with 13 bases in between.

The rearrangement links TRBV5-4 to TRBJ2-2; D remains unclear. The end of the DNA aligns better with TRBJ1-3, so the J call may be wrong. The CDR3 is 16 residues long. The V gene's germline CDR1 is SGHNT and CDR2 YYREEE (reference sequence). Here the CDR3 DNA reads TGTGCCAGCAGCTTGGGGGGAGTGCGCTCTGGAAACACCATATATTTT. Translation: CASSLGGVRSGNTIYF.

The V call is TRBV7-9, the J call TRBJ1-2; no clear D. This CDR3 is 13 amino acids long. Deletions cut 3 bases from V and 4 bases from J, with 9 bases between. The germline V gene encodes CDR1 SEHNR and CDR2 FQNEAQ (reference sequence). CDR3: CASSFSNPYGYTF. For the CDR3, the DNA is TGTGCCAGCAGCTTTAGCAACCCCTATGGCTACACCTTC.

The rearrangement links TRBV5-1 to TRBJ1-1, with TRBD1 identical over 7 bases. The germline V gene encodes CDR1 SGHRS and CDR2 YFSETQ. Losses at the gene ends were 4 bases for V and 2 bases for J; bases not matched to a gene: 5. The CDR3 runs to 14 residues. CDR3 protein: CASSPWTGNTEAFF. The CDR3 region has the DNA TGCGCCAGCAGCCCATGGACAGGCAACACTGAAGCTTTCTTT.

This clone occurred once. The chain links TRBV29-1 to TRBJ2-7; TRBD1 aligns across 8 bases. The CDR3 extends over 12 amino acids. CDR1 is SQVTM and CDR2 is ANQGSEA in the germline V gene. V shed 3 bases and J 6 bases; nucleotides not matched to a gene: 4. The CDR3: CSVDQGASEQYF. CDR3 DNA sequence: TGCAGCGTTGACCAGGGGGCAAGCGAGCAGTACTTC.

The V call is TRBV7-9, the J call TRBJ1-1; TRBD1 is a possible D gene (5 bases). This CDR3 is 14 amino acids long. CDR1 is SEHNR, CDR2 FQNEAQ, per germline (reference sequence). Trimming took 1 base from V and 5 from J, leaving 11 bases between them. CDR3 coding DNA: TGTGCCAGCAGCTTAGAGCAGGGTTGGACTGAAGCTTTCTTT. As protein: CASSLEQGWTEAFF.

This clone was observed once. The V gene is TRBV5-1, the J gene TRBJ2-1; the D gene is possibly TRBD2 (6 bases). There are 17 residues in the CDR3. V was trimmed by 0 bases and J by 0 bases, leaving 13 bases between them. Germline V CDR1 and CDR2: SGHRS, YFSETQ. The chain's CDR3 is CASSLVPAGSSYNEQFF. The CDR3 DNA is TGCGCCAGCAGCTTGGTTCCAGCGGGTAGCTCCTACAATGAGCAGTTCTTC.

V gene TRBV6-5 combines with J gene TRBJ2-1; 7 nucleotides line up with TRBD2. J lost 6 bases, V lost 0 bases, and 5 bases had no gene match. The CDR3 runs 15 residues. Germline loops: CDR1 MNHEY, CDR2 SVGAGI. DNA of the CDR3: TGTGCCAGCAGTTACTCCGGGACTACCGTCAATGAGCAGTTCTTC. It specifies CASSYSGTTVNEQFF.

Only one count was recorded for this clone. The rearrangement uses TRBV2 and TRBJ2-7; 11 nucleotides line up with TRBD2. The V and J ends lost 6 bases and 5 bases, in that order; junction bases with no gene match: 0. Germline loops: CDR1 SNHLY, CDR2 FYNNEI. The CDR3 is made up of 12 amino acids. The CDR3 DNA follows: TGTGCCAGCAGACTAGCGGGAGACGAGCAGTACTTC. It codes for CASRLAGDEQYF.

This clone has more than one count but fewer than ten. This chain joins TRBV5-4 and TRBJ2-7; TRBD2 aligns across 11 bases. The ends lost 1 base at V and 5 bases at J; junction bases unmatched: 14. This CDR3 is 18 amino acids long. CDR1 and CDR2 from the germline V gene are SGHNT and YYREEE (reference sequence). Here the CDR3 reads CASSLSRQSPSGRNEQYF. The CDR3 DNA is TGTGCCAGCAGCTTGTCTCGACAGAGTCCTAGCGGGAGGAACGAGCAGTACTTC.

The chain joins TRBV6-5 to TRBJ2-1, with D possibly being TRBD2 (7 bases). The V end was cut by 6 bases, the J end by 5 bases, with 11 bases between. Germline CDR1 is MNHEY and CDR2 is SVGAGI. The CDR3 runs to 13 residues. The DNA for the CDR3 is TGTGCCAGCAGGGGGAGGGGGGACAATGAGCAGTTCTTC. Protein sequence: CASRGRGDNEQFF.

As for this clone: One end of the junction fails to match germline, which may point to a read error. The chain carries TRBV5-1 and TRBJ2-2; D unclear. Germline CDR1 reads SGHRS; CDR2 reads YFSETQ. CDR3 length: 16 residues. The CDR3 loop reads CASSLAQSSVTGELFF. The CDR3 DNA reads TGCGCCAGCAGTTTGGCCCAAAGTTCGGTCACCGGGGAGCTGTTTTTT.

The chain carries TRBV5-1 and TRBJ2-7; maybe TRBD1 (6 bases). V dropped 4 bases and J dropped 2 bases, with 13 bases sitting between them. The length of the CDR3 is 14 residues. Germline-derived CDR1 and CDR2 are SGHRS and YFSETQ. The CDR3 loop reads CASSTVQGTYEQYF. CDR3 nucleotides: TGCGCCAGCAGCACGGTGCAGGGGACCTACGAGCAGTACTTC. Complete variable domain (other parts from reference TRBV5-1 and TRBJ2-7): KAGVTQTPRYLIKTRGQQVTLSCSPISGHRSVSWYQQTPGQGLQFLFEYFSETQRNKGNFPGRFSGRQFSNSRSEMNVSTLELGDSALYLCASSTVQGTYEQYFGPGTRLTVT.

The CDR3 DNA follows: TGTGCCAGCAGTTCCCAGGGGGCGGTGAACATTCAGTACTTC. Translating it yields CASSSQGAVNIQYF. This chain joins TRBV5-6 and TRBJ2-4, with 8 bases that match TRBD1. There are 14 residues in the CDR3. CDR1 and CDR2 from the germline V gene are SGHDT and YYEEEE. V dropped 5 bases and J dropped 7; count of bases not matched to a gene: 8.

The J gene is TRBJ2-1, the V gene TRBV5-1, with 7 bases matching TRBD1. The CDR3 is 16 residues long. Germline CDR1 SGHRS, CDR2 YFSETQ. Trimming removed 4 bases from V and 0 bases from J; junction bases left unmatched: 7. In DNA form, the CDR3 reads TGCGCCAGCAGCCTACCCAGGGACAGCTCCTACAATGAGCAGTTCTTC. As protein: CASSLPRDSSYNEQFF.

The V call is TRBV27, the J call TRBJ2-7; 9 bases are shared with TRBD2. The V gene end was trimmed by 6 bases and the J gene end by 0 bases; junction bases not matched to a gene: 6. The length of the CDR3 is 15 residues. CDR1 and CDR2 (germline): MNHEY, SMNVEV (reference sequence). The CDR3, as DNA: TGTGCCAGCAGCACTAGCGGGCGTAGCTCCTACGAGCAGTACTTC. It yields the protein CASSTSGRSSYEQYF.

This clone was seen a few times. The gene calls are TRBV7-9 and TRBJ1-5; TRBD1 is a possible D gene (6 bases). The CDR3 contains 13 residues. The V end lost 1 base, the J end lost 7 bases, and 8 bases lay between the germline ends. CDR1 is SEHNR, CDR2 FQNEAQ, per germline (reference sequence). CDR3 in DNA: TGTGCCAGCAGCTTAGGGGGGCAGCAGCCCCAGCATTTT. Its translation is CASSLGGQQPQHF.

The J gene is TRBJ2-2, the V gene TRBV7-2; tentative D call: TRBD1 (5 bases). The germline V and J ends were trimmed by 5 bases and 7 bases, with 14 bases remaining between them. The CDR3 runs to 14 residues. The germline CDR1 and CDR2 sequences are SGHTA and FQGNSA. CDR3 bases: TGTGCCAGCAGCCTCCGATCTCAGGGCGGGGAGCTGTTTTTT. Residues: CASSLRSQGGELFF.

This chain joins TRBV5-6 and TRBJ1-4, with a weak D call TRBD1 (6 bases). The CDR3 extends over 16 amino acids. Germline V CDR1 and CDR2: SGHDT, YYEEEE. V lost 0 bases to trimming and J lost 4 bases, with 13 bases between them. The CDR3 region has the DNA TGTGCCAGCAGCTTGGACAGGGCTGCGGGTAATGAAAAACTGTTTTTT. It is translated as CASSLDRAAGNEKLFF.

This chain connects TRBV2 to TRBJ1-5, with D maybe TRBD1 (6 bases). Looked up from germline, CDR1 is SNHLY and CDR2 is FYNNEI. The CDR3 consists of 13 residues. Trimming took off 7 bases at V and 3 bases at J, with 10 bases between the two ends. This CDR3 reads CASKGDYNQPQHF. Written as DNA, the CDR3 is TGTGCCAGCAAGGGGGACTACAATCAGCCCCAGCATTTT.

This clone has more than one count but fewer than ten. The chain links TRBV27 to TRBJ1-1, with TRBD1 matching 7 bases. This CDR3 has 14 amino acids. Looked up from germline, CDR1 is MNHEY and CDR2 is SMNVEV (reference sequence). The V segment lost 5 bases and the J segment 2 bases; nucleotides outside the gene matches: 5. The CDR3: CASSGSGGNTEAFF. CDR3 in DNA: TGTGCCAGCAGTGGCTCAGGGGGAAACACTGAAGCTTTCTTT.

V is TRBV4-1 and J is TRBJ1-3; 11 positions agree with TRBD1. The CDR3 is 17 amino acids. The germline gives CDR1 MGHRA, CDR2 YSYEKL. After removal of 3 bases from V and 4 bases from J, the junction contained 8 bases not matched to a gene. The CDR3 nucleotides read TGCGCCAGCAGCCATGAAGGACAGGGGGCGAGAGGAAACACCATATATTTT. Amino acids: CASSHEGQGARGNTIYF.

The chain joins TRBV4-1 to TRBJ1-1; D possibly corresponds to TRBD1 (5 bases). CDR3 length equals 15 residues. In germline, CDR1 is MGHRA, CDR2 YSYEKL. Trimming removed 6 bases at V and 5 bases at J, with 19 bases between. The DNA of the CDR3 is TGCGCCAGCAGTTCTCCCGGGGGGAGGGTTACTGAAGCTTTCTTT. It codes for CASSSPGGRVTEAFF.

This clone was detected once. The V gene is TRBV5-1, the J gene TRBJ1-3; the D is unclear. Deletions cut 0 bases from V and 2 bases from J, with 6 bases between. Germline loops: CDR1 SGHRS, CDR2 YFSETQ. CDR3 size: 14 residues. Here the CDR3 DNA reads TGCGCCAGCAGCTTGGGTCGTCCTGGAAACACCATATATTTT. Residues: CASSLGRPGNTIYF.

This chain connects TRBV6-1 to TRBJ1-2, with TRBD1 as a possible D gene (6 bases). Trimming left V 5 bases short and J 4 bases short, with 17 bases between. The CDR3 length is 15 residues. The germline V gene has CDR1 MNHNS and CDR2 SASEGT. In DNA form, the CDR3 reads TGTGCCAGCAGTACCCGCAGGGGCAGTTTCTATGGCTACACCTTC. It codes for CASSTRRGSFYGYTF.

The chain is built from TRBV15 and TRBJ2-7; weak D call: TRBD2 (6 bases). Germline assignment: CDR1 LNHNV and CDR2 YYDKDF (reference sequence). The CDR3 length is 14 residues. V lost 0 bases, J lost 4 bases, and 10 bases lay in between. The CDR3 spells CATSRDPGVYEQYF. The CDR3 region has the DNA TGTGCCACCAGCAGAGATCCGGGGGTTTACGAGCAGTACTTC.